The rows below give T cell receptor beta chains drawn from one sample of a study of cytomegalovirus exposure and HLA in healthy donors. Sequencing used immunoSEQ multiplex PCR; TCRdb keeps in-frame clones, though not all of them. The sample spans more than 95,000 clones; the ten largest clones claim about 2.2%. Input material: PBMCs. These receptors were taken from a man in his forties or fifties in good health and CMV-seronegative. Both conserved end residues are part of each CDR3. Each record gives: J gene, CDR3 length, D gene, V gene, CDR3 DNA, CDR3 protein. The D gene is left open where the match is weak.

J gene: TRBJ2-4
CDR3 length: 17
D gene: -
V gene: TRBV7-9
CDR3 DNA: TGTGCCAGCAGCGCACCGGGACAACTTGGCGGCATAAACATTCAGTACTTC
CDR3 protein: CASSAPGQLGGINIQYF

J gene: TRBJ2-2
CDR3 length: 16
D gene: -
V gene: TRBV5-4
CDR3 DNA: TGTGCCAGCACCCCTGGCCGCCTCAAGTACACCGGGGAGCTGTTTTTT
CDR3 protein: CASTPGRLKYTGELFF

J gene: TRBJ2-1
CDR3 length: 17
D gene: -
V gene: TRBV11-1
CDR3 DNA: TGTGCCAGCAGCCCCTTGGGAGAGGCTATCTCCTACAATGAGCAGTTCTTC
CDR3 protein: CASSPLGEAISYNEQFF

J gene: TRBJ2-3
CDR3 length: 15
D gene: TRBD2
V gene: TRBV6-6
CDR3 DNA: TGTGCCAGCACCATGAGAGCGGGAGTGGTAGATACGCAGTATTTT
CDR3 protein: CASTMRAGVVDTQYF

J gene: TRBJ2-1
CDR3 length: 14
D gene: TRBD1
V gene: TRBV18
CDR3 DNA: TGTGCCAGCTCACCGGAGACAGGGATCAATGAGCAGTTCTTC
CDR3 protein: CASSPETGINEQFF

J gene: TRBJ2-7
CDR3 length: 15
D gene: TRBD2
V gene: TRBV19
CDR3 DNA: TGTGCCAGTAGTAGCCCGGGACTAGCATTCTACGAGCAGTACTTC
CDR3 protein: CASSSPGLAFYEQYF

J gene: TRBJ2-7
CDR3 length: 14
D gene: -
V gene: TRBV28
CDR3 DNA: TGTGCCAGCAGCCCAACGGGACTCAAGTACGAGCAGTACTTC
CDR3 protein: CASSPTGLKYEQYF

J gene: TRBJ2-1
CDR3 length: 19
D gene: TRBD2
V gene: TRBV7-9
CDR3 DNA: TGTGCCAGCAGCTTAGAGGTCGCGGTTCGGCGGGAGCCCTACAATGAGCAGTTCTTC
CDR3 protein: CASSLEVAVRREPYNEQFF

J gene: TRBJ2-1
CDR3 length: 11
D gene: -
V gene: TRBV2
CDR3 DNA: TGTGCCAGCAGTGACAGGGGTGAGCAGTTCTTC
CDR3 protein: CASSDRGEQFF

J gene: TRBJ1-1
CDR3 length: 11
D gene: -
V gene: TRBV20-1
CDR3 DNA: TGCAGTGCTAGGACTTGGGGGCAAGCTTTCTTT
CDR3 protein: CSARTWGQAFF

J gene: TRBJ2-2
CDR3 length: 15
D gene: -
V gene: TRBV11-3
CDR3 DNA: TGTGCCAGCAGGCAGGGGCTAGCGGCAACCGGGGAGCTGTTTTTT
CDR3 protein: CASRQGLAATGELFF

J gene: TRBJ2-7
CDR3 length: 11
D gene: -
V gene: TRBV30
CDR3 DNA: TGTGCCTGGAGTGGCGGAGGCGAGCAGTACTTC
CDR3 protein: CAWSGGGEQYF

J gene: TRBJ1-2
CDR3 length: 15
D gene: TRBD1
V gene: TRBV30
CDR3 DNA: TGTGCCTGGACTCGAAGCCGGGACAGCCTCTATGGCTACACCTTC
CDR3 protein: CAWTRSRDSLYGYTF

J gene: TRBJ2-5
CDR3 length: 14
D gene: -
V gene: TRBV2
CDR3 DNA: TGTGCCAGCAGGAGACTCACCGAGGGAGAGACCCAGTACTTC
CDR3 protein: CASRRLTEGETQYF